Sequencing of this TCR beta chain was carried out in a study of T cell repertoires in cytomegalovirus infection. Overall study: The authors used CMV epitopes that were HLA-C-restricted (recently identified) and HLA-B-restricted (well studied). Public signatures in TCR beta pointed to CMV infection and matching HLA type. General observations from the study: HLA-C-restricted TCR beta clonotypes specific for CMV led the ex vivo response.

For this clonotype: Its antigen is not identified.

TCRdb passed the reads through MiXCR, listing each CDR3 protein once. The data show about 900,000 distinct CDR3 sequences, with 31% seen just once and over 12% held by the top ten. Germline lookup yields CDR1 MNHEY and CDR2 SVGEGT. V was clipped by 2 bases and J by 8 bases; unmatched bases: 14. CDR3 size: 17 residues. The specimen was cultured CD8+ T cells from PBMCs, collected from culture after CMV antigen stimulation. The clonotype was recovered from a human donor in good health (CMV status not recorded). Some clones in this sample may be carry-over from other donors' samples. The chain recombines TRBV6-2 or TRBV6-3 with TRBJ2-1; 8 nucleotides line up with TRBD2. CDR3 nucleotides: TGTGCCAGCAGTTACAGAAGCGGGGGCCCCCCTACCGATGAGCAGTTCTTC. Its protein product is CASSYRSGGPPTDEQFF.